A single sample is the source of the 7 T cell receptor beta chains below, sequenced in a study of blood T cell repertoires in COVID-19. The data were produced by immunoSEQ multiplex PCR, yet TCRdb's version contains in-frame clones alone and is incomplete. This sample has 160,000 or so clones; 65% to 85% occur once, and the top ten carry 11%. Material: peripheral blood. The receptors originated from a man aged 55 to 70 with active or convalescent COVID-19.

The rearrangement joins TRBV7-2 to TRBJ2-1; no clear D. V lost 5 bases and J 0 bases, leaving 8 bases between the germline ends. Germline V CDR1 and CDR2: SGHTA, FQGNSA. The CDR3 loop spans 14 amino acids. DNA for the CDR3: TGTGCCAGCAGCGTCCCCAGCTCCTACAATGAGCAGTTCTTC. Its translation is CASSVPSSYNEQFF.

The rearrangement links TRBV18 to TRBJ1-1, with D possibly being TRBD1 (5 bases). Looked up from germline, CDR1 is KGHSH and CDR2 is LQKENI. The CDR3 is made up of 13 amino acids. Trimming pared 8 bases from V and 0 bases from J, leaving 10 bases between. DNA for the CDR3: TGTGCCAGCGGGGGGGAAATGAACACTGAAGCTTTCTTT. Encoded protein: CASGGEMNTEAFF.

This clone was seen a few times. The chain links TRBV18 to TRBJ1-1; 7 positions match TRBD1. This CDR3 spans 15 amino acids. The germline V gene has CDR1 KGHSH and CDR2 LQKENI. V lost 2 bases to trimming and J lost 1 base; unmatched junction nucleotides: 4. Here the CDR3 reads CASSPRTGPNTEAFF. The DNA for the CDR3 is TGTGCCAGCTCACCAAGGACAGGCCCGAACACTGAAGCTTTCTTT.

The gene calls are TRBV6-2 or TRBV6-3 and TRBJ2-7, with 9 bases aligning to TRBD2. This CDR3 comprises 15 residues. With 2 bases clipped from V and 6 bases from J, the junction kept 8 bases outside the gene matches. Germline V gene data show CDR1 as MNHEY and CDR2 as SVGEGT. The CDR3 spells CASSYPLREGGEQYF. The CDR3 nucleotides are TGTGCCAGCAGTTACCCCTTGCGGGAGGGCGGCGAGCAGTACTTC.

This rearrangement joins TRBV6-1 to TRBJ2-1, with a possible D match to TRBD1 (5 bases). The germline V gene has CDR1 MNHNS and CDR2 SASEGT. Trimming removed 2 bases at V and 4 bases at J, with 12 bases between. The CDR3 has 15 amino acids. The CDR3 DNA sequence: TGTGCCAGCAGTGAACAGGACATTGTTTACAATGAGCAGTTCTTC. Protein: CASSEQDIVYNEQFF.

The rearrangement links TRBV2 to TRBJ1-1; D ambiguous. Looked up from germline, CDR1 is SNHLY and CDR2 is FYNNEI. The V and J ends lost 6 bases and 1 base respectively, with 15 bases between them. This CDR3 region has 15 residues. In DNA, the CDR3 is TGTGCCAGCAGCCCAGATGTGGTAGCGAACACTGAAGCTTTCTTT. Translated: CASSPDVVANTEAFF. Combining the CDR3 with reference TRBV2 and TRBJ1-1 gives the whole variable domain EPEVTQTPSHQVTQMGQEVILRCVPISNHLYFYWYRQILGQKVEFLVSFYNNEISEKSEIFDDQFSVERPDGSNFTLKIRSTKLEDSAMYFCASSPDVVANTEAFFGQGTRLTVV.

V usage is TRBV11-1 and J usage is TRBJ1-4; D is uncertain. CDR1 is SGHAT and CDR2 is FQDESV in the germline V gene (reference sequence). The length of the CDR3 is 13 residues. Trimming shortened V by 1 base and J by 5 bases, and 5 bases separated the two germline ends. The CDR3 DNA is TGTGCCAGCAGCTTAGGTCCGAATGAAAAACTGTTTTTT. It codes for CASSLGPNEKLFF.